These 10 T cell receptor beta chains originate from one sample sequenced in a study of post-analysis software for immune sequencing data. Built from TCR beta cDNA, the libraries had unique molecular identifiers in them. From the PCR reads, TCRdb called clonotypes with MiXCR, one entry per CDR3 protein. The profile covers roughly 200,000 distinct CDR3 sequences, with approximately 29% appearing a single time and roughly 3.4% taken by the ten largest. Antigen specificity for these receptors is unknown. Points from the study as a whole: Patients showed TRBV5-6, TRBV5-1 and TRBV20-1 among a few TRBV segments more frequent than in controls.

The sequenced material came from blood. The receptors originated from a girl aged 2 to 17 with multiple sclerosis.

This clonotype was counted ten times or more. The rearrangement joins TRBV20-1 to TRBJ2-7; the D is unclear. This CDR3 is 14 amino acids long. Trimming took 6 bases from V and 1 from J, leaving 16 bases between them. CDR1 is DFQATT and CDR2 is SNEGSKA in the germline V gene (reference sequence). The CDR3 is CSAPETQRSYEQYF. The CDR3 DNA reads TGCAGTGCCCCCGAAACTCAACGGTCCTACGAGCAGTACTTC.

This clonotype was observed many times. This chain connects TRBV7-3 to TRBJ1-6; tentatively, D is TRBD1 (6 bases). The CDR3 has 13 residues. Germline CDR1 is SGHTA and CDR2 is FQGTGA. Trimming removed 3 bases from V and 7 bases from J, with 7 bases in between. The CDR3 loop reads CASSLDSNSPLHF. The CDR3 nucleotides are TGTGCCAGCAGCTTGGACAGCAATTCACCCCTCCACTTT. Full variable domain (remainder filled in from reference TRBV7-3 and TRBJ1-6): GAGVSQTPSNKVTEKGKYVELRCDPISGHTALYWYRQSLGQGPEFLIYFQGTGAADDSGLPNDRFFAVRPEGSVSTLKIQRTERGDSAVYLCASSLDSNSPLHFGNGTRLTVT.

This clonotype was seen a few times. The V call is TRBV27, the J call TRBJ2-6; no clear D gene. Germline CDR1 MNHEY, CDR2 SMNVEV (reference sequence). Between the trimmed V and J ends, which lost 7 bases and 4 bases, there was a span of 20 bases. This CDR3 region has 17 residues. DNA of the CDR3: TGTGCCAGCAAACGAACGCAGTGGGGTACCGGGGCCAACGTCCTGACTTTC. Protein sequence: CASKRTQWGTGANVLTF.

The chain recombines TRBV4-2 with TRBJ2-7, with 12 bases that match TRBD2. The germline V gene encodes CDR1 LGHNA and CDR2 YNFKEQ. CDR3 length: 16 residues. Germline trimming cut 1 base from V and 6 bases from J; bases unmatched to any gene: 7. The CDR3 here is CASSQGASGRAGEQYF. The CDR3 DNA follows: TGTGCCAGCAGCCAAGGGGCTAGCGGGAGGGCTGGCGAGCAGTACTTC.

A note on this clonotype: A much larger clonotype is one base distant, so this may be a read error. The chain couples TRBV15 to TRBJ2-7, with D unclear. The length of the CDR3 is 13 residues. Germline CDR1 is LNHNV and CDR2 is YYDKDF (reference sequence). Trimming took off 1 base at V and 9 bases at J, with 13 bases between the two ends. Written as DNA, the CDR3 is TGTGCCACCAGCAGAGGTAGTAAGGTTTGGCAGTACTTC. Translation: CATSRGSKVWQYF. Based on the CDR3 plus reference TRBV15 and TRBJ2-7, the full variable domain is DAMVIQNPRYQVTQFGKPVTLSCSQTLNHNVMYWYQQKSSQAPKLLFHYYDKDFNNEADTPDNFQSRRPNTSFCFLDIRSPGLGDTAMYLCATSRGSKVWQYFGPGTRLTVT.

The chain couples TRBV7-9 to TRBJ2-4; a weak D match, TRBD1 (6 bases). The tail of the sequence fits TRBJ2-7 better, so the J call may be wrong. The CDR3 sequence is 16 residues long. Looked up from germline, CDR1 is SEHNR and CDR2 is FQNEAQ (reference sequence). In DNA, the CDR3 is TGTGCCAGCAAACCCTGGGATGATGGGGACATCTACGAGCAGTACTTC. It translates to CASKPWDDGDIYEQYF.

The rearrangement joins TRBV5-1 to TRBJ2-5; 8 bases match TRBD1. The tail of the sequence fits TRBJ2-7 better, so the J call may be wrong. Germline V gene lookup returns CDR1 SGHRS and CDR2 YFSETQ. The CDR3 totals 15 residues. As DNA, the CDR3 is TGCGCCAGCAGCTTGGGGCAGGGGGCAAATTACGAGCAGTACTTC. This codes for CASSLGQGANYEQYF.

The gene calls are TRBV25-1 and TRBJ1-2; perhaps TRBD1 as D (6 bases). CDR1 MGHDK and CDR2 SYGVNS come from the germline V gene. The length of the CDR3 is 17 residues. V was pared by 1 base and J by 6 bases, with 21 bases between. The CDR3 DNA reads as TGTGCCAGCAGTGAATTTGGGTCCCGGGGGGCTTACGATGGCTACACCTTC. It codes for CASSEFGSRGAYDGYTF.

In its sample, this clonotype was seen many times. CDR3 amino acids: CASSQGTEETQYF. DNA of the CDR3: TGCGCCAGCAGCCAGGGGACGGAAGAGACCCAGTACTTC. The chain couples TRBV5-1 to TRBJ2-5; D might be TRBD1 (6 bases). The V end lost 4 bases, the J end lost 3 bases, and 10 bases lay between the germline ends. The CDR3 spans 13 residues. From germline, CDR1 is SGHRS and CDR2 YFSETQ.

This clonotype appeared many times. V and J are TRBV10-2 and TRBJ1-2; D is undetermined. The length of the CDR3 is 14 residues. Germline CDR1 reads WSHSY; CDR2 reads SAAADI. Trimming pared 0 bases from V and 7 bases from J, leaving 12 bases between. The chain's CDR3 is CASSESSHVAGYTF. The CDR3 coding sequence is TGCGCCAGCAGTGAGTCGAGTCATGTTGCTGGCTACACCTTC.